The 22 T cell receptor beta chains below come from one sample, sequenced in a study of tumor-infiltrating lymphocytes in primary liver carcinoma. TCR beta cDNA was prepared out of 500 ng total RNA by means of a constant-region primer. Sequencing libraries for TCR beta derived from three nested multiplex PCR rounds that used slightly modified ARM-PCR. Two initial PCR rounds of about 9 cycles each paired TRBV1-TRBV30 forward primers with a C-beta reverse primer. TCRdb used MiXCR to reprocess the multiplex PCR reads, holding one entry per CDR3 protein. Here the sample spans about 180,000 distinct CDR3 sequences, about 60% being singletons. Germline DNA was also extracted, while the blood RNA originated from unsorted whole blood. Sequenced material: peripheral blood. The receptors here all came from a man in his forties with primary liver carcinoma and hepatitis B virus infection.

This clonotype appeared a single time. A read error may be the cause here, since a much bigger clone is one base away. This chain uses TRBV11-1 with TRBJ1-1, with a tentative D call TRBD1 (6 bases). The CDR3 loop spans 13 amino acids. Germline V gene sequence: CDR1 SGHAT, CDR2 FQDESV (reference sequence). This chain's CDR3 is CASSPRGNTETFF. CDR3 nucleotide sequence: TGTGCCAGCAGCCCTAGGGGGAACACTGAAACTTTCTTT.

This clonotype was observed many times. The V call is TRBV28, the J call TRBJ1-1; maybe TRBD1 (5 bases). The germline V gene has CDR1 MDHEN and CDR2 SYDVKM. The CDR3 sequence is 15 residues long. V was clipped by 4 bases and J by 4 bases, with 16 bases between them. CDR3 nucleotides: TGTGCCAGCAGTTACCGTGGCAGTGGGGGCACTGAAGCTTTCTTT. This encodes CASSYRGSGGTEAFF.

This clonotype was seen only once. A read error may explain this, as a much larger clone is one base away. V gene TRBV11-2 combines with J gene TRBJ1-1; D is unclear. The CDR3 runs 12 residues. Germline V gene lookup returns CDR1 SGHAT and CDR2 FQNNGV. CDR3: CASSPSEGRTSF. The CDR3 DNA follows: TGTGCCAGCAGCCCCTCGGAGGGCCGAACAAGCTTT. The complete variable domain, with remaining parts taken from reference TRBV11-2 and TRBJ1-1, reads EAGVAQSPRYKIIEKRQSVAFWCNPISGHATLYWYQQILGQGPKLLIQFQNNGVVDDSQLPKDRFSAERLKGVDSTLKIQPAKLEDSAVYLCASSPSEGRTSFGQGTRLTVV.

This clonotype turned up a few times. The junction departs from the called germline gene at one end, perhaps through a read error. J is TRBJ2-7 and V is TRBV29-1; a possible D gene is TRBD2 (5 bases). The CDR3 is 13 amino acids. Germline V gene lookup returns CDR1 SQVTM and CDR2 ANQGSEA. DNA of the CDR3: TGCAGTGTTGAGGGCTTGAAAGCCTACGAGCAGTACTTC. Amino acid sequence: CSVEGLKAYEQYF.

As for this clonotype: A read error may produce the germline difference seen at one junction end. The gene calls are TRBV6-1 and TRBJ2-6, with no clear D. Germline loops: CDR1 MNHNS, CDR2 SASEGT. The CDR3 runs 13 residues. The DNA of the CDR3 is TGTGCCACCAGTGAATTCGGGGCCAACGTCCTGACTTTC. This translates into CATSEFGANVLTF.

V is TRBV10-1 and J is TRBJ1-1; perhaps TRBD1 as D (5 bases). Trimming shortened V by 6 bases and J by 5 bases, and 16 bases separated the two germline ends. Germline V gene data show CDR1 as WNHNN and CDR2 as SYGVQD (reference sequence). The CDR3 totals 14 residues. The CDR3 sequence: CASSPSGLFTEAFF. In DNA, the CDR3 is TGCGCCAGCAGCCCCTCGGGACTATTTACTGAAGCTTTCTTT.

A word on this clonotype: This may arise from a read error, as a much more abundant clone is one base away. The CDR3 DNA reads TGTGGCAGCAGCGCTCAGGGGGCCGGAGAGACCCAGTACTTC. Protein product: CGSSAQGAGETQYF. The chain uses TRBV11-2 and TRBJ2-5; 8 nucleotides align to TRBD1. This CDR3 region has 14 residues. CDR1 is SGHAT, CDR2 FQNNGV, per germline.

This clonotype was counted at least ten times. The rearrangement links TRBV11-2 to TRBJ2-7; D unresolved. Germline V gives CDR1 SGHAT, CDR2 FQNNGV. V was trimmed by 7 bases and J by 0 bases, leaving 16 bases between them. The CDR3 is made up of 15 amino acids. The DNA for the CDR3 is TGTGCCAGCACCGTGAGTGCCGGGTCCTCCTACGAGCAGTACTTC. Amino acids: CASTVSAGSSYEQYF.

Comment on this clonotype: This may be a read error: a much more frequent sequence differs by one nucleotide. The chain joins TRBV29-1 to TRBJ2-2, with 12 bases matching TRBD1. The CDR3 covers 14 residues. CDR1 SQVTM and CDR2 ANQGSEA come from the germline V gene. CDR3 sequence (DNA): TGCAGCGTCGGGACAGGGGGCAACAACGGGGAGCTGTTTTTT. Protein sequence: CSVGTGGNNGELFF.

The chain has TRBV11-2 and TRBJ2-5, with no clear D. Trimming took 11 bases from V and 2 from J, leaving 18 bases between them. The V gene's germline CDR1 is SGHAT and CDR2 FQNNGV. The CDR3 length is 14 residues. Here the CDR3 reads CAGTDGVGQETQYF. CDR3 in DNA: TGTGCCGGCACGGATGGGGTCGGACAAGAGACCCAGTACTTC.

The chain combines TRBV29-1 with TRBJ2-1, with D uncertain. Per germline, CDR1 SQVTM and CDR2 ANQGSEA. The CDR3 sequence is 10 residues long. V gave up 8 bases and J gave up 6 bases, with 8 bases separating them. The CDR3 here is CSLRTNEQFF. The CDR3 nucleotides read TGCAGCCTTCGTACCAATGAGCAGTTCTTC.

The chain joins TRBV4-1 to TRBJ2-7, with D unresolved. This CDR3 has 12 amino acids. Between the trimmed V and J ends, which lost 3 bases and 7 bases, there was a span of 10 bases. CDR1 MGHRA and CDR2 YSYEKL come from the germline V gene. The CDR3: CASSHDGLEQYF. The CDR3 DNA reads TGCGCCAGCAGCCACGATGGGCTGGAGCAGTACTTC.

To note about this clonotype: Given a much more abundant clone one base away, this may be a read error. The V call is TRBV29-1, the J call TRBJ2-3, with 7 bases matching TRBD2. Trimming cost V 7 bases and J 2 bases; bases outside gene matches: 9. The CDR3 is 14 amino acids. CDR1 and CDR2 (germline): SQVTM, ANQGSEA. The CDR3 DNA reads as TGCAGCGGGGCGGGAGCTTTGGTCACAGATACGCAGTATTTT. Translating it yields CSGAGALVTDTQYF.

Turning to this clonotype: Relative to the germline gene, one junction end is altered; a read error may explain this. The chain links TRBV12-3 or TRBV12-4 to TRBJ2-7; 8 positions match TRBD2. There are 13 residues in the CDR3. CDR3 sequence reads: CVSSPAGAHDQYF. DNA for the CDR3: TGTGTCAGTTCTCCAGCGGGAGCTCACGATCAGTACTTC.

This clonotype occurred a few times. The chain is built from TRBV12-3 or TRBV12-4 and TRBJ1-5; D is perhaps TRBD1 (6 bases). CDR3 length equals 15 residues. V was cut by 8 bases and J by 2 bases, with 16 bases left in between. The DNA of the CDR3 is TGTGCCAGCCCCTACAGGGAAAGTCGCAATCAGCCCCAGCATTTT. Translated: CASPYRESRNQPQHF.

On this clonotype: The junction departs from germline at one end; a sequencing error may be responsible. This rearrangement joins TRBV11-2 to TRBJ1-6; D unresolved. Germline V gene data show CDR1 as SGHAT and CDR2 as FQNNGV. CDR3 length: 16 amino acids. The CDR3 loop reads CASSPRAGLFNSPLHF. The CDR3 region has the DNA TGTGCCAGCAGCCCCCGGGCAGGCTTATTTAATTCGCCCCTCCACTTT.

The rearrangement links TRBV23-1 to TRBJ2-5, with D unclear. TRBV23-1 counts as an open reading frame of uncertain function. The CDR3 has 16 residues. The V gene lost 8 bases and the J gene lost 3 bases, with 22 bases spanning the gap. CDR3 DNA sequence: TGCGCCAGCCCAGTGCCAGACCCTCATCTAAAAGAGACCCAGTACTTC. Translated: CASPVPDPHLKETQYF.

The table lists this clonotype with a few counts. The rearrangement joins TRBV29-1 to TRBJ1-4, with D hard to call. V was trimmed by 7 bases and J by 0 bases, leaving 9 bases between them. Germline V lookup: CDR1 SQVTM, CDR2 ANQGSEA. The CDR3 sequence is 13 residues long. CDR3 amino acids: CSALAATNEKLFF. CDR3 coding DNA: TGCAGCGCCTTAGCTGCAACTAATGAAAAACTGTTTTTT.

This chain joins TRBV5-1 and TRBJ2-1; D possibly corresponds to TRBD2 (6 bases). The CDR3 has 14 residues. Germline CDR1 reads SGHRS; CDR2 reads YFSETQ. V was cut by 0 bases and J by 5 bases, with 9 bases left in between. The CDR3 DNA sequence: TGCGCCAGCAGCTTGGGGACGGGAGACAATGAGCAGTTCTTC. Protein sequence: CASSLGTGDNEQFF.

The chain carries TRBV7-9 and TRBJ1-2; D call uncertain. This CDR3 spans 13 amino acids. V lost 2 bases and J lost 4, with 8 bases in between. CDR1 and CDR2 (germline): SEHNR, FQNEAQ (reference sequence). In DNA, the CDR3 is TGTGCCAGCAGCTTAAACACTCTCTATGGCTACACCTTC. Its translation is CASSLNTLYGYTF.

For this clonotype: This may be a read error, as it is one base from a much larger clone. The chain recombines TRBV29-1 with TRBJ2-5; 7 bases line up with TRBD1. CDR3 length equals 13 residues. The germline V gene has CDR1 SQVTM and CDR2 ANQGSEA. V dropped 2 bases and J dropped 7; count of bases not matched to a gene: 7. The CDR3 bases are TGCAGCGTTGAAAATAGGGGGCCCCCGACCCAGTACTTC. Encoded protein: CSVENRGPPTQYF.

This clonotype showed up many times. The chain employs TRBV11-2 and TRBJ1-5, with no clear D. The CDR3 is 15 residues long. Germline values: CDR1 SGHAT, CDR2 FQNNGV. Trimming left V 2 bases short and J 2 bases short, with 10 bases between. In nucleotides, the CDR3 is TGTGCCAGCAGCTTATCGGTGGACGGCAATCAGCCCCAGCATTTT. It translates to CASSLSVDGNQPQHF.